Shown below are 11 T cell receptor beta chains from a single sample sequenced in a study of T cell repertoires in cytomegalovirus infection. TCRdb processed the reads anew with MiXCR; each CDR3 protein has one entry. The sample shows a few hundred thousand distinct CDR3 sequences, 40% of them seen only once. Antigens for these TCRs are unknown. The material sequenced was cultured PBMCs, taken from culture after CMV antigen stimulation. The source is a human donor in good health (CMV status not recorded). Some clones in this sample may be carry-over from other donors' samples.

The chain combines TRBV2 with TRBJ2-5, with D hard to call. This CDR3 contains 13 residues. V was clipped by 6 bases and J by 5 bases, with 13 bases between them. The germline V gene has CDR1 SNHLY and CDR2 FYNNEI. DNA for the CDR3: TGTGCCAGCAGACTCGACTCCGGGGAGACCCAGTACTTC. It yields the protein CASRLDSGETQYF.

Only a few counts were recorded for this clonotype. The V gene is TRBV6-2 or TRBV6-3, the J gene TRBJ2-3; D is unclear. V lost 2 bases and J lost 4, with 10 bases in between. Germline CDR1 is MNHEY and CDR2 is SVGEGT. This CDR3 is built from 14 residues. CDR3 coding DNA: TGTGCCAGCAGTTACAGACGAGGCCCAGATACGCAGTATTTT. Protein product: CASSYRRGPDTQYF.

This clonotype occurred a few times. The chain links TRBV5-4 to TRBJ2-1; 10 bases match TRBD2. Germline lookup yields CDR1 SGHNT and CDR2 YYREEE (reference sequence). This CDR3 contains 14 residues. Germline trimming cut 6 bases from V and 5 bases from J; bases unmatched to any gene: 5. The CDR3: CASTRTSGDNEQFF. CDR3 nucleotide sequence: TGTGCCAGCACCCGGACTAGCGGAGACAATGAGCAGTTCTTC.

The chain uses TRBV7-2 and TRBJ1-2; TRBD1 aligns across 7 bases. Germline CDR1 and CDR2: SGHTA and FQGNSA. Germline trimming cut 3 bases from V and 8 bases from J; bases unmatched to any gene: 6. This CDR3 contains 13 residues. The CDR3 protein is CASSFQTGRGYTF. CDR3 DNA sequence: TGTGCCAGCAGCTTTCAGACAGGGAGGGGCTACACCTTC.

Many counts were recorded for this clonotype. V is TRBV7-2 and J is TRBJ1-2; TRBD1 matches 9 bases. V shed 2 bases and J 4 bases; nucleotides not matched to a gene: 5. CDR3 length equals 15 residues. In germline, CDR1 is SGHTA, CDR2 FQGNSA. The CDR3 DNA sequence: TGTGCCAGCAGCTTACACACAGGGGGCGGCTATGGCTACACCTTC. As protein: CASSLHTGGGYGYTF. Supplemented by reference TRBV7-2 and TRBJ1-2, the full variable domain reads GAGVSQSPSNKVTEKGKDVELRCDPISGHTALYWYRQSLGQGLEFLIYFQGNSAPDKSGLPSDRFSAERTGGSVSTLTIQRTQQEDSAVYLCASSLHTGGGYGYTFGSGTRLTVV.

This clonotype was observed a few times. V usage is TRBV7-9 and J usage is TRBJ2-7, with D maybe TRBD2 (7 bases). This CDR3 is built from 17 residues. Germline V lookup: CDR1 SEHNR, CDR2 FQNEAQ (reference sequence). V was shortened by 1 base and J by 6 bases, with 22 bases between the two germline ends. The CDR3 DNA is TGTGCCAGCAGCTTAGGGAGGAGGGGGGGATCTCCCTCCGAGCAGTACTTC. It yields the protein CASSLGRRGGSPSEQYF.

This clonotype was counted at least ten times. The V and J genes are TRBV7-2 and TRBJ2-7; D is possibly TRBD2 (6 bases). Looked up from germline, CDR1 is SGHTA and CDR2 is FQGNSA. The CDR3 runs 14 residues. V was trimmed by 2 bases and J by 4 bases, leaving 12 bases between them. For the CDR3, the DNA is TGTGCCAGCAGCTTACTCGTGGGAGGTTACGAGCAGTACTTC. Protein sequence: CASSLLVGGYEQYF.

The chain uses TRBV7-8 and TRBJ2-6; D tentatively reads TRBD1 or TRBD2 (5 bases each). CDR1 and CDR2 from the germline V gene are SGHVS and FQNEAQ. CDR3 length: 15 amino acids. With 7 bases removed from V and 4 bases from J, the gap between germline ends came to 14 bases. The CDR3 here is CASKKGTEGANVLTF. The CDR3 DNA reads as TGTGCCAGCAAAAAGGGGACGGAAGGGGCCAACGTCCTGACTTTC.

The chain is built from TRBV4-3 and TRBJ2-7; the D gene is possibly TRBD1 (6 bases). V shed 4 bases and J shed 3 bases, with 16 bases lying between them. The CDR3 is 15 amino acids. CDR1 and CDR2 (germline): LGHNA, YSLEER. CDR3 DNA sequence: TGCGCCAGCAGCCTTCGCCAGGGGCAGAACTACGAGCAGTACTTC. Translated, it gives CASSLRQGQNYEQYF.

This sequence joins TRBV7-9 and TRBJ2-7; tentative D call: TRBD2 (6 bases). CDR1 and CDR2 (germline): SEHNR, FQNEAQ (reference sequence). This CDR3 spans 14 amino acids. The germline V and J ends were trimmed by 1 base and 5 bases, with 12 bases remaining between them. The CDR3 DNA reads TGTGCCAGCAGCTTAGACGGGAGTATCCACGAGCAGTACTTC. Translated: CASSLDGSIHEQYF.

This clonotype was seen more than once but under ten times. This chain joins TRBV4-1 and TRBJ2-7; perhaps TRBD1 as D (6 bases). V was clipped by 0 bases and J by 0 bases, with 12 bases between them. CDR1 MGHRA and CDR2 YSYEKL come from the germline V gene. CDR3 length: 16 residues. CDR3 bases: TGCGCCAGCAGCCAAGATCCCACAGGGCTCTCCTACGAGCAGTACTTC. It is translated as CASSQDPTGLSYEQYF.